By sample share, the clone carrying this T cell receptor (beta chain) is medium-sized (0.01 to 0.1%). Its antigen is still unknown. Multiplex PCR with BIOMED2 TRB-A/B primer pools amplified TRB rearrangements. Via MiXCR, TCRdb re-called the multiplex PCR reads, giving one row per CDR3 protein. The table records some 5,000 distinct CDR3 sequences, 30% to 40% of them present only once. From blood, about 240-550 ng of genomic DNA served as TRB template. This specimen belongs to a study of T and B cells in COVID-19 patients. Looked up from germline, CDR1 is LNHDA and CDR2 is SQIVND (reference sequence). This CDR3 has 15 amino acids. V was trimmed by 5 bases and J by 8 bases, leaving 20 bases between them. Study results and limitations: At recovery TRB diversity and richness exceeded healthy donors, after highly clonal active COVID-19 repertoires. The recovered cohort had under 3,000 exclusive TCR clusters, including a few dozen low generation probability clusters. In COVID-19 patients, T cell receptor beta variable and joining gene use was reportedly strongly skewed.

The chain uses TRBV19 and TRBJ2-3; D is perhaps TRBD1 or TRBD2 (5 bases each). The sequenced sample consisted of blood. The TCR originated in a human donor who had recovered from COVID-19. CDR3 sequence reads: CASSPKRDRGFTQYF. CDR3 bases: TGTGCCAGTAGTCCAAAAAGGGACCGAGGGTTTACGCAGTATTTT.